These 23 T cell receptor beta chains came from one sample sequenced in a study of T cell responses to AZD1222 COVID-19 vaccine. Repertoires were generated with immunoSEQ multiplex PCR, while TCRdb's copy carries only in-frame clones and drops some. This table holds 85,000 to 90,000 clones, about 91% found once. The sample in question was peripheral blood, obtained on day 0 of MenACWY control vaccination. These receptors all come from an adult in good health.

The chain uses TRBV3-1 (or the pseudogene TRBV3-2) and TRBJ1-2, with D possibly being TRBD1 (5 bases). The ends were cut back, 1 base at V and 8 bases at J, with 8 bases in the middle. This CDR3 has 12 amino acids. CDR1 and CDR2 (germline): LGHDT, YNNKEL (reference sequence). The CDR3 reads CASSQGAGGYTF. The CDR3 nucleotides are TGTGCCAGCAGCCAAGGAGCAGGGGGCTACACCTTC.

The CDR3 DNA sequence: TGTGCCACCAGCAGAGAGATCCAGGGGGCGGGAAGCAATCAGCCCCAGCATTTT. This codes for CATSREIQGAGSNQPQHF. V is TRBV15 and J is TRBJ1-5, with 8 nucleotides matching TRBD1. Germline CDR1 reads LNHNV; CDR2 reads YYDKDF (reference sequence). The junction had 8 bases not matched to a gene; V was cut back by 0 bases and J by 1 base. This CDR3 is 18 amino acids long.

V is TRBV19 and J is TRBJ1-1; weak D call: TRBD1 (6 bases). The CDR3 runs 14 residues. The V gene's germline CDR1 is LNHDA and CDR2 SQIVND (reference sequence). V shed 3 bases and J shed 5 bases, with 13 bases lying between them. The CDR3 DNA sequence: TGTGCCAGTAGTATCCCAGGGGTTGGGACTGAAGCTTTCTTT. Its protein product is CASSIPGVGTEAFF.

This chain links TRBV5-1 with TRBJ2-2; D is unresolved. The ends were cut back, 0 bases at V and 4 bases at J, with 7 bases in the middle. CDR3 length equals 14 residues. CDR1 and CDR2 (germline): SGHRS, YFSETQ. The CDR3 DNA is TGCGCCAGCAGCTTGGAGACGGCCACCGGGGAGCTGTTTTTT. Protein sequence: CASSLETATGELFF.

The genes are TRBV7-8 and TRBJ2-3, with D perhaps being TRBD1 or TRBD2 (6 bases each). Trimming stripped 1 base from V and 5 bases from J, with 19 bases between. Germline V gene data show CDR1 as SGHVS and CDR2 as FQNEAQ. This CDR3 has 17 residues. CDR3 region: CASSLGTRGARRDTQYF. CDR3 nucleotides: TGTGCCAGCAGCTTAGGGACGAGGGGGGCTCGGAGAGATACGCAGTATTTT.

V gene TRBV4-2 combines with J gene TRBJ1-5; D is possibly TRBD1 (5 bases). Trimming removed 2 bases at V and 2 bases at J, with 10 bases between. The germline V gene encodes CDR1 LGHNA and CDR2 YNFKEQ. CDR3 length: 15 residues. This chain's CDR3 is CASSQLDSGNQPQHF. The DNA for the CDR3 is TGTGCCAGCAGCCAACTAGACAGTGGCAATCAGCCCCAGCATTTT.

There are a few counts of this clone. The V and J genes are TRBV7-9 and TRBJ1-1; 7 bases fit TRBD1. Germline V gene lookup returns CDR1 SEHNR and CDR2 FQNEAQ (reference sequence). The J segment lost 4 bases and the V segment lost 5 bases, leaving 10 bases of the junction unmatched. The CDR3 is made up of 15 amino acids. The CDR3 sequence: CASSITGVIGTEAFF. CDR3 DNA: TGTGCCAGCAGCATCACAGGGGTTATTGGCACTGAAGCTTTCTTT.

CDR3 protein: CASSRTGSGNTIYF. CDR3 coding DNA: TGTGCCAGCAGCCGGACAGGCTCTGGAAACACCATATATTTT. The V gene is TRBV13, the J gene TRBJ1-3; 7 bases are a match to TRBD1. The germline V gene encodes CDR1 PRHDT and CDR2 FYEKMQ (reference sequence). CDR3 length: 14 residues. The V and J ends lost 5 bases and 0 bases, in that order; junction bases with no gene match: 1.

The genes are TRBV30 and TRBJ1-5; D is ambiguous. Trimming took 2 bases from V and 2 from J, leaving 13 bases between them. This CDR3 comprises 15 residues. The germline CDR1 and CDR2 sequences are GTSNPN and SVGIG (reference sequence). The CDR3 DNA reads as TGTGCCTGGAGTCCGGGGTTGGCGGGCAATCAGCCCCAGCATTTT. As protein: CAWSPGLAGNQPQHF.

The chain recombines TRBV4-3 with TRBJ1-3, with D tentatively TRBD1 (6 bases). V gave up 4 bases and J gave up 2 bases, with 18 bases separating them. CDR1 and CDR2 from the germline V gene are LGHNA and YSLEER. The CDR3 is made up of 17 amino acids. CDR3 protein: CASSPRSTGGPGNTIYF. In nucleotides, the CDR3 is TGCGCCAGCAGCCCGAGAAGCACCGGGGGCCCTGGAAACACCATATATTTT.

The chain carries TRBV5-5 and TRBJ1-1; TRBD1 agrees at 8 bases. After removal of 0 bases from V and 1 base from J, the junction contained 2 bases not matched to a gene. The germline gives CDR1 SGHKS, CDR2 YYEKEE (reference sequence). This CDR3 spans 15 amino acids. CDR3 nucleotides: TGTGCCAGCAGCTTGGCTGGGACAGGGAACACTGAAGCTTTCTTT. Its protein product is CASSLAGTGNTEAFF.

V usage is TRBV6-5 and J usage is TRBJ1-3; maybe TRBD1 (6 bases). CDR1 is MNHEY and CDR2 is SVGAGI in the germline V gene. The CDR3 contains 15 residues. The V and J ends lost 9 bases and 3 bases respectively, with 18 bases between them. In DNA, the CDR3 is TGTGCCAGTGCGAACGGGGGCTTGTATGGAAACACCATATATTTT. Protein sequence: CASANGGLYGNTIYF.

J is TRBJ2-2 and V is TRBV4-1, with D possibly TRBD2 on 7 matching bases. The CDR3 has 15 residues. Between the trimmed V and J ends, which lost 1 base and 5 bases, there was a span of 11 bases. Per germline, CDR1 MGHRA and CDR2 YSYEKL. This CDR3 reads CASSQAGGRTGELFF. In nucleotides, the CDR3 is TGCGCCAGCAGCCAAGCGGGGGGCCGGACCGGGGAGCTGTTTTTT.

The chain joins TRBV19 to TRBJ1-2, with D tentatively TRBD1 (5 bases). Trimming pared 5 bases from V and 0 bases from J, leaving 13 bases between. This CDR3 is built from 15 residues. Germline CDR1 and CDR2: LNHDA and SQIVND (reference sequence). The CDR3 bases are TGTGCCAGTAGTGTGGGACTCCCGGCTAACTATGGCTACACCTTC. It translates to CASSVGLPANYGYTF.

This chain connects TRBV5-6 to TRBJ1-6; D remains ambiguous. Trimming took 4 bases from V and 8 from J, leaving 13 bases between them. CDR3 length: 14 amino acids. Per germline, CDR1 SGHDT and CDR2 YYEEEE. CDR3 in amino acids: CASSPYGGDSPLHF. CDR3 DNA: TGTGCCAGCAGCCCCTACGGCGGGGATTCACCCCTCCACTTT. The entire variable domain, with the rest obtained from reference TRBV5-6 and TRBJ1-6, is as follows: DAGVTQSPTHLIKTRGQQVTLRCSPKSGHDTVSWYQQALGQGPQFIFQYYEEEERQRGNFPDRFSGHQFPNYSSELNVNALLLGDSALYLCASSPYGGDSPLHFGNGTRLTVT.

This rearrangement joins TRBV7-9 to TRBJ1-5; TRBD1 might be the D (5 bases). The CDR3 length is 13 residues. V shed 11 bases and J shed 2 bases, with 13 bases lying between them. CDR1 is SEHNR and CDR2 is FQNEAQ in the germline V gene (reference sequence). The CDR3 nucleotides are TGTGCCCTGGCTACAGGAGGCAATCAGCCCCAGCATTTT. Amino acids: CALATGGNQPQHF.

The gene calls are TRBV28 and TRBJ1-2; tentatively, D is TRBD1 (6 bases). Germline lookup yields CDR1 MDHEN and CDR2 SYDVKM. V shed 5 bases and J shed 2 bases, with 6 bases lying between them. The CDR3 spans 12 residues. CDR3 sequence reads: CASSRGNYGYTF. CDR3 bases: TGTGCCAGCAGTAGGGGGAACTATGGCTACACCTTC.

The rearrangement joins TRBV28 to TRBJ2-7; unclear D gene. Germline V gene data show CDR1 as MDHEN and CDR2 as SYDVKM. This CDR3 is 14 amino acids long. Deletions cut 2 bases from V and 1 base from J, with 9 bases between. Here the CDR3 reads CASSLHRTSYEQYF. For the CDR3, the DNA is TGTGCCAGCAGTTTACACCGAACATCCTACGAGCAGTACTTC.

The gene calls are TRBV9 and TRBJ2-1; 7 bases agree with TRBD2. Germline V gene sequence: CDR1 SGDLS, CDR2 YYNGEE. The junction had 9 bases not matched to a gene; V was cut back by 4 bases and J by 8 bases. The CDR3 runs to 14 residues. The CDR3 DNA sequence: TGTGCCAGCAGCCCCCGGGGGGACTCCTATGAGCAGTTCTTC. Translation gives CASSPRGDSYEQFF.

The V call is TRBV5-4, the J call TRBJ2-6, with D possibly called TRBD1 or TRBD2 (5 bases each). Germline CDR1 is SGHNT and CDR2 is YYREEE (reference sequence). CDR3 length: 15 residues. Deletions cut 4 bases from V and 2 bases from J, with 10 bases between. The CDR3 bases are TGTGCCAGCAGCCGCGAGGGGACTGGGGCCAACGTCCTGACTTTC. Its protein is CASSREGTGANVLTF.

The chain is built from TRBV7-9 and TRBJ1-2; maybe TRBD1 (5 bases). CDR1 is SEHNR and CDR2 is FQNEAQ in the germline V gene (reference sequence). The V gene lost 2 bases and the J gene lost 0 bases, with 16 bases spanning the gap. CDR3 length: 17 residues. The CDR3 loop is CASSLISEGLSNYGYTF. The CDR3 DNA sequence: TGTGCCAGCAGCTTAATTTCGGAGGGACTATCTAACTATGGCTACACCTTC.

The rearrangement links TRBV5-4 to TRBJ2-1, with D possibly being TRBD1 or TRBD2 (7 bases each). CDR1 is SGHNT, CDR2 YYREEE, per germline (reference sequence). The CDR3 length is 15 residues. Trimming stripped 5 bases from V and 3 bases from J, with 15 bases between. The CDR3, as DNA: TGTGCCAGCAGTCTGGGAGGGGACAGCTACAATGAGCAGTTCTTC. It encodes CASSLGGDSYNEQFF.

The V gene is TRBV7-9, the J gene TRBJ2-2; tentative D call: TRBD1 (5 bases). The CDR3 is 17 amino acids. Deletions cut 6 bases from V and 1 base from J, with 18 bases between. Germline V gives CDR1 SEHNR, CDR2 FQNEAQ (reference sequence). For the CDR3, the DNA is TGTGCCAGCAGTCCAGGGAACCTTTATGAGAACACCGGGGAGCTGTTTTTT. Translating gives CASSPGNLYENTGELFF.